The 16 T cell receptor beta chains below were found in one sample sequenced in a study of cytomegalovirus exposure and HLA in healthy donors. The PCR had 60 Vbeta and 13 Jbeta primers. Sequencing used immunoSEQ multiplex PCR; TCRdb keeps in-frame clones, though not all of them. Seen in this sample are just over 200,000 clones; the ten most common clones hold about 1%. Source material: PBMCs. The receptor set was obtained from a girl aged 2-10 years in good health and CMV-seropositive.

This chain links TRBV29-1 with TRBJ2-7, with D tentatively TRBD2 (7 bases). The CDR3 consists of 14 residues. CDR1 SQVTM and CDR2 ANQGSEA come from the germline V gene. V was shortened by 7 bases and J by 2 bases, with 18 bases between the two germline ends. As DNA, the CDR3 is TGCAGCGCCGCCGGGGGGCGGAAGGCCTACGAGCAGTACTTC. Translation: CSAAGGRKAYEQYF.

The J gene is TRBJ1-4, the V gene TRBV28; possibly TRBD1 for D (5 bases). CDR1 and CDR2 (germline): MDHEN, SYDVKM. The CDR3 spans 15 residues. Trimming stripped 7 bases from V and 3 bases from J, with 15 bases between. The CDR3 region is CASNQKQAANEKLFF. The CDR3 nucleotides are TGTGCCAGCAACCAAAAACAGGCCGCTAATGAAAAACTGTTTTTT. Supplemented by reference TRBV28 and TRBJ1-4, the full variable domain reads DVKVTQSSRYLVKRTGEKVFLECVQDMDHENMFWYRQDPGLGLRLIYFSYDVKMKEKGDIPEGYSVSREKKERFSLILESASTNQTSMYLCASNQKQAANEKLFFGSGTQLSVL.

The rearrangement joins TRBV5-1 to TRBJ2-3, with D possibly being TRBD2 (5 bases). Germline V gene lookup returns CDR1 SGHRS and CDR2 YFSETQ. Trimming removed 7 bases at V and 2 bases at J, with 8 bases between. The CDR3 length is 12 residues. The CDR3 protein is CASARDTDTQYF. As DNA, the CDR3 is TGCGCCAGCGCCCGGGACACAGATACGCAGTATTTT.

This CDR3 reads CASRGGLSYNEQFF. The CDR3 coding sequence is TGTGCCAGCAGAGGCGGGCTCTCCTACAATGAGCAGTTCTTC. The rearrangement uses TRBV13 and TRBJ2-1; D perhaps matches TRBD2 (5 bases). V lost 6 bases and J lost 0, with 9 bases in between. Germline assignment: CDR1 PRHDT and CDR2 FYEKMQ (reference sequence). This CDR3 is built from 14 residues.

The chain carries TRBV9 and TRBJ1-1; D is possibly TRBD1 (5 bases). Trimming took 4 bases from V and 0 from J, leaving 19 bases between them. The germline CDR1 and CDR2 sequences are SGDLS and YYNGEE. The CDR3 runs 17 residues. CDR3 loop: CASSSPRDVGMNTEAFF. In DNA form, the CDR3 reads TGTGCCAGCAGCTCTCCCAGGGATGTGGGGATGAACACTGAAGCTTTCTTT.

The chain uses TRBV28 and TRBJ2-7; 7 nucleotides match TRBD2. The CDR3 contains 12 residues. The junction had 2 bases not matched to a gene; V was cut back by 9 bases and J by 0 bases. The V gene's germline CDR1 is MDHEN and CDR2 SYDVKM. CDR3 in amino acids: CARGGSSYEQYF. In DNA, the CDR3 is TGTGCCAGGGGAGGGAGCTCCTACGAGCAGTACTTC.

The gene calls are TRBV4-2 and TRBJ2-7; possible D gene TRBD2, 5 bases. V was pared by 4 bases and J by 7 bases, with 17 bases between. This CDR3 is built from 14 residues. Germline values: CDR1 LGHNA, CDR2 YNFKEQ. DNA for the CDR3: TGTGCCAGCAGCCCAGCGGTTCCGACGGGGGAGCAGTACTTC. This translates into CASSPAVPTGEQYF.

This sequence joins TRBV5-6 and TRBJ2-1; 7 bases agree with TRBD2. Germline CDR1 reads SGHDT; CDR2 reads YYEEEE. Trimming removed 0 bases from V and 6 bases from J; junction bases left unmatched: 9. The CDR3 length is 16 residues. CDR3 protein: CASSLGWLAEGNEQFF. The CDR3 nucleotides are TGTGCCAGCAGCTTGGGTTGGCTAGCGGAAGGCAATGAGCAGTTCTTC. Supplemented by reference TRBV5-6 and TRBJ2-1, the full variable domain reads DAGVTQSPTHLIKTRGQQVTLRCSPKSGHDTVSWYQQALGQGPQFIFQYYEEEERQRGNFPDRFSGHQFPNYSSELNVNALLLGDSALYLCASSLGWLAEGNEQFFGPGTRLTVL.

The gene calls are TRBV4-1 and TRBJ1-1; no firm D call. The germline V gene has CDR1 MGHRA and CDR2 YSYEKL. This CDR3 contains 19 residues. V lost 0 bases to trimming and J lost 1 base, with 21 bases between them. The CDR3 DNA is TGCGCCAGCAGCCAAGATCTAATTTCGGGGAAGGGCCGGAACACTGAAGCTTTCTTT. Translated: CASSQDLISGKGRNTEAFF.

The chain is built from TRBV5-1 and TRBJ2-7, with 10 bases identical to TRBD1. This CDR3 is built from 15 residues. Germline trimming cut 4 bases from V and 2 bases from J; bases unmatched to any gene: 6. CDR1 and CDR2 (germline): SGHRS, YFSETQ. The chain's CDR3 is CASSPGQGGTYEQYF. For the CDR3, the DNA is TGCGCCAGCAGCCCCGGACAGGGGGGGACCTACGAGCAGTACTTC.

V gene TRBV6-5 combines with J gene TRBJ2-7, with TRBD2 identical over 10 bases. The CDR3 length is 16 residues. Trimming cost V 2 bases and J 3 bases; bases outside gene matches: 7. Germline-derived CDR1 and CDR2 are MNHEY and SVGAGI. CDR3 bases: TGTGCCAGCAGTTACGCGTTAGGACTAGCGGACTACGAGCAGTACTTC. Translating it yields CASSYALGLADYEQYF.

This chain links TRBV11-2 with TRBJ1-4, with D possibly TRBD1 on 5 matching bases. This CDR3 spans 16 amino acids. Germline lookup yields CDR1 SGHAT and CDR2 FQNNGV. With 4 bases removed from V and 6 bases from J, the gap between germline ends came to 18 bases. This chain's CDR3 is CASSSKVLRGDEKLFF. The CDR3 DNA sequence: TGTGCCAGCAGCTCAAAGGTCCTCCGGGGGGATGAAAAACTGTTTTTT.

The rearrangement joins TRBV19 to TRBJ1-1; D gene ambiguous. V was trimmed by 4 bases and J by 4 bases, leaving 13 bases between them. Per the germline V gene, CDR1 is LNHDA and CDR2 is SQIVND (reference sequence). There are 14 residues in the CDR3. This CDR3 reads CASSNPRWSTEAFF. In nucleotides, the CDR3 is TGTGCCAGTAGTAACCCCCGGTGGAGCACTGAAGCTTTCTTT.

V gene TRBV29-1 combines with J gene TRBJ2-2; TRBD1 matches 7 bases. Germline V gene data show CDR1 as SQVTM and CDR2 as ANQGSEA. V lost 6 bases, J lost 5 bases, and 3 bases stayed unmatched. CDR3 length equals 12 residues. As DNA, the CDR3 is TGCAGCGTAGACAGGGCGACCGGGGAGCTGTTTTTT. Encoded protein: CSVDRATGELFF.

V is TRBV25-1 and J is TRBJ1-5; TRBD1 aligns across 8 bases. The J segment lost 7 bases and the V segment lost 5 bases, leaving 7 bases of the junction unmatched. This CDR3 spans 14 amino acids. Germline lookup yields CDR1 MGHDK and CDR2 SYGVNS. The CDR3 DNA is TGTGCCAGCAGTTCAGGGGGCGCGGGGCAGCCCCAGCATTTT. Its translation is CASSSGGAGQPQHF.

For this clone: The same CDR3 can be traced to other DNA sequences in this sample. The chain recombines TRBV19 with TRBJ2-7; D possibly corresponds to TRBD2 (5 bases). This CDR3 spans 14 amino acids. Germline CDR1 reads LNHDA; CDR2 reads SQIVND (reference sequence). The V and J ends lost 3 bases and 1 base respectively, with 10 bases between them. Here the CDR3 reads CASSMAGTSYEQYF. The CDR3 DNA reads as TGTGCCAGTAGTATGGCGGGTACGTCCTACGAGCAGTACTTC.